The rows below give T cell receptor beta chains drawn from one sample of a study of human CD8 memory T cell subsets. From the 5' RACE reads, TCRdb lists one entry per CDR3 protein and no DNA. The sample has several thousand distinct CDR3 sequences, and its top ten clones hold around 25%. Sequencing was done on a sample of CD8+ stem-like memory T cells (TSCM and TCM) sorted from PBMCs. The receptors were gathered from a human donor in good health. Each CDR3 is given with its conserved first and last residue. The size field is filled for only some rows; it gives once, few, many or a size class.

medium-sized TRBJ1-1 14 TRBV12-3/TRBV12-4 CASTWDRGPTEAFF
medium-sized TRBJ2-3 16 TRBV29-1 CSVNGRRLANTDTQYF
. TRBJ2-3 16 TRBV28 CASSSITAGGPDTQYF
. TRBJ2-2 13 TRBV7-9 CASRQANTGELFF
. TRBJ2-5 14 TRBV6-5 CASSRTQREETQYF
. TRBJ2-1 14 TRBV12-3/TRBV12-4 CASSFSGITDEQFF
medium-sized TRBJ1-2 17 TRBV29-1 CSVERGQGAVPAPGYTF
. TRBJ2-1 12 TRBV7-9 CASSSAGVGQFF
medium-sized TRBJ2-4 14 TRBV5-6 CASSLSAGKNIQYF
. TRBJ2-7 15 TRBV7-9 CASSTSGGSSYEQYF
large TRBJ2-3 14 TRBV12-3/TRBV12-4 CASSLTGGTDTQYF
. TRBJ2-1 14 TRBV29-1 CSVAHPNSYNEQFF
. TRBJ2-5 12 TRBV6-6 CASSYPEETQYF
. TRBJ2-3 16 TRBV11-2 CASSFSTGTYTDTQYF
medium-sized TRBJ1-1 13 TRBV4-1 CASSQDAETRAFF
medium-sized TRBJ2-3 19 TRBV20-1 CSATGSPDPRQGGPDTQYF
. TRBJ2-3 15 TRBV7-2 CASSPLGGLTDTQYF
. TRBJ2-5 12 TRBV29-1 CSVLRGDETQYF
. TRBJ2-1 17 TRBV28 CASSPSTTQIEYNEQFF
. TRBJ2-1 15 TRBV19 CASSTGLAGDDEQFF
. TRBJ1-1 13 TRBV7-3 CASSTTGNTEAFF
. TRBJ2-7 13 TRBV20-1 CSGRAGTSYEQYF
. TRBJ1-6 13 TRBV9 CASRGQGSSPLHF
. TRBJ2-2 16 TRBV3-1 CASSPPPGLRSRELFF
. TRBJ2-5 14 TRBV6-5 CASSSTGIEETQYF
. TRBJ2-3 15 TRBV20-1 CSARYVGGEQDTQYF
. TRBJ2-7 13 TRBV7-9 CASSFMVSYEQYF
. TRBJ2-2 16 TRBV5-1 CASNEWDRGTTGELFF
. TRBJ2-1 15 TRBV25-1 CASSEITSEYNEQFF